A single sample is the source of the 7 T cell receptor beta chains below, sequenced in a study of PD-1 blockade in classical Hodgkin lymphoma. Time point described: cycle 4 day 1 (C4D1), after 5 to 7 weeks of nivolumab. Relapse was seen in all patients after autologous stem cell transplantation, and brentuximab vedotin exposure was variable. TCRdb's copy holds only in-frame clones and misses some; the assay was immunoSEQ multiplex PCR. The data show roughly 100,000 clones, around nine tenths seen once. This specimen consisted of peripheral blood mononuclear cells (PBMCs), obtained before the fourth cycle of nivolumab. The receptors here all came from a human donor with classical Hodgkin lymphoma.

The count of this clone is one. The chain carries TRBV2 and TRBJ2-3, with a weak D call TRBD1 (6 bases). The CDR3 runs 14 residues. CDR1 and CDR2 (germline): SNHLY, FYNNEI. V was trimmed by 5 bases and J by 2 bases, leaving 11 bases between them. Here the CDR3 reads CASSIRQDTDTQYF. CDR3 coding DNA: TGTGCCAGCAGTATACGACAGGACACAGATACGCAGTATTTT.

The J gene is TRBJ2-1, the V gene TRBV5-4; 9 positions match TRBD2. With V trimmed by 0 bases and J by 6 bases, 16 bases remained unmatched. The CDR3 consists of 19 residues. Germline values: CDR1 SGHNT, CDR2 YYREEE (reference sequence). CDR3 sequence: CASSLEEAGGVFGANEQFF. The CDR3 DNA reads as TGTGCCAGCAGCTTGGAAGAAGCGGGAGGTGTATTTGGTGCCAATGAGCAGTTCTTC. Together with reference TRBV5-4 and TRBJ2-1, the CDR3 gives the full variable domain: ETGVTQSPTHLIKTRGQQVTLRCSSQSGHNTVSWYQQALGQGPQFIFQYYREEENGRGNFPPRFSGLQFPNYSSELNVNALELDDSALYLCASSLEEAGGVFGANEQFFGPGTRLTVL.

This clone has just a few counts. The rearrangement links TRBV30 to TRBJ1-2; the D is unclear. CDR1 and CDR2 (germline): GTSNPN, SVGIG (reference sequence). This CDR3 has 12 amino acids. Between the trimmed V and J ends, which lost 2 bases and 7 bases, there was a span of 11 bases. CDR3 residues: CAWSYRRAGYTF. The CDR3 DNA reads as TGTGCCTGGAGTTATCGGAGAGCTGGCTACACCTTC.

The chain combines TRBV5-1 with TRBJ2-3; D remains unclear. The CDR3 extends over 15 amino acids. In germline, CDR1 is SGHRS, CDR2 YFSETQ. The V and J ends lost 3 bases and 3 bases respectively, with 14 bases between them. The CDR3 DNA sequence: TGCGCCAGCAGCTCTGGCGGTTTAGGGACAGATACGCAGTATTTT. Protein product: CASSSGGLGTDTQYF.

This clone occurred once. The J gene is TRBJ1-2, the V gene TRBV19; TRBD1 might be the D (5 bases). V gave up 7 bases and J gave up 4 bases, with 16 bases separating them. Germline CDR1 LNHDA, CDR2 SQIVND (reference sequence). This CDR3 region has 14 residues. As DNA, the CDR3 is TGTGCCAGTAACGGTCCGGGGGGAGTCTATGGCTACACCTTC. Amino acid sequence: CASNGPGGVYGYTF. The whole variable domain, remainder taken from reference TRBV19 and TRBJ1-2, is DGGITQSPKYLFRKEGQNVTLSCEQNLNHDAMYWYRQDPGQGLRLIYYSQIVNDFQKGDIAEGYSVSREKKESFPLTVTSAQKNPTAFYLCASNGPGGVYGYTFGSGTRLTVV.

This clone was counted once. Here the CDR3 DNA reads TGTGCCAGCAGCCCGACCGGGACATTTGAAGCTTTCTTT. Its translation: CASSPTGTFEAFF. The rearrangement links TRBV7-2 to TRBJ1-1; D is perhaps TRBD1 (6 bases). The CDR3 is 13 residues long. Trimming stripped 5 bases from V and 7 bases from J, with 14 bases between. Germline V CDR1 and CDR2: SGHTA, FQGNSA.

The chain recombines TRBV7-8 with TRBJ2-7; 8 nucleotides match TRBD1. Germline CDR1 SGHVS, CDR2 FQNEAQ. This CDR3 contains 15 residues. Trimming cost V 5 bases and J 0 bases; bases outside gene matches: 6. The CDR3 loop is CASSLRQGPSYEQYF. CDR3 bases: TGTGCCAGCAGCCTCAGACAGGGGCCCTCCTACGAGCAGTACTTC.